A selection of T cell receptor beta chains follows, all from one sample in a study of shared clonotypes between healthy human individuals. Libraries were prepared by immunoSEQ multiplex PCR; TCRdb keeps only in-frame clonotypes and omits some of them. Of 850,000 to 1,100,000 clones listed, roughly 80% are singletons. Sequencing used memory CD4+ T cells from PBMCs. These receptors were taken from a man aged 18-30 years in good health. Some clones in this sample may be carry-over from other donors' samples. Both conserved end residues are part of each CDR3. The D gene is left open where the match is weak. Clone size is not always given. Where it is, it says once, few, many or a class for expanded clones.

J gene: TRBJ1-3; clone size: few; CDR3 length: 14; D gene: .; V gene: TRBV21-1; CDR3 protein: CASNGTAPGNTIYF; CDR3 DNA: TGTGCCTCGAACGGGACCGCACCTGGAAACACCATATATTTT
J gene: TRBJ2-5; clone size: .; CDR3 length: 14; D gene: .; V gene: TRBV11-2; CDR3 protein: CASSLTRAGETQYF; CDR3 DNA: TGTGCCAGCAGCTTAACCCGGGCCGGTGAGACCCAGTACTTC
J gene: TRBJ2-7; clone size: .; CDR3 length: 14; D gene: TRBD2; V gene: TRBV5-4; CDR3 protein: CASSLAGGTYEQYF; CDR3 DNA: TGTGCCAGCAGCTTAGCGGGAGGGACCTACGAGCAGTACTTC
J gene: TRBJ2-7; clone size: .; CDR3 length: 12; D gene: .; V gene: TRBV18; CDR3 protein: CASSPQTYEQYF; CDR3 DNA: TGTGCCAGCTCACCACAGACCTACGAGCAGTACTTC
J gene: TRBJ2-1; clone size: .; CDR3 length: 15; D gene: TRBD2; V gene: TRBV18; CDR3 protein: CASSLGLAGANEQFF; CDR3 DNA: TGTGCCAGCTCACTCGGGCTAGCGGGAGCGAATGAGCAGTTCTTC
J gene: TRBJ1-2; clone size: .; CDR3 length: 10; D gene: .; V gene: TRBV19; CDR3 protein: CASSRGDTAF; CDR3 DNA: TGTGCCAGTAGTAGAGGGGACACCGCCTTC
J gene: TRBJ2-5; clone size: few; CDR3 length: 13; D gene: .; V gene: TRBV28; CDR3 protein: CASSSGTWGTQYF; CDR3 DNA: TGTGCCAGCAGTTCCGGGACGTGGGGGACCCAGTACTTC
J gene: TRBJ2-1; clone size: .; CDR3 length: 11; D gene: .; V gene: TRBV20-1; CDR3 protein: CSAGETGEQFF; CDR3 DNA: TGCAGTGCCGGAGAAACGGGTGAGCAGTTCTTC
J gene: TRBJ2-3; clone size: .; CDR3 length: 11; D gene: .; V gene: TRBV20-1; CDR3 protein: CSAGRADTQYF; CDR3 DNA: TGCAGTGCTGGGCGGGCAGATACGCAGTATTTT
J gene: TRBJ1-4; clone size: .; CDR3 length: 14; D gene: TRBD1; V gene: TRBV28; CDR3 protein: CASTTTGADEKLFF; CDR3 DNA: TGTGCCAGCACCACGACAGGGGCGGATGAAAAACTGTTTTTT
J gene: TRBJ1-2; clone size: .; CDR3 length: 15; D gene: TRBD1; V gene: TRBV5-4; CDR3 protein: CASSSPGQEDYGYTF; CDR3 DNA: TGTGCCAGCAGTTCACCGGGACAGGAGGACTATGGCTACACCTTC
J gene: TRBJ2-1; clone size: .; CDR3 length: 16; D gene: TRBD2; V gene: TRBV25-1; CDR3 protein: CASSEVGTSGFDEQFF; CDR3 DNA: TGTGCCAGCAGTGAAGTGGGGACTAGCGGGTTTGATGAGCAGTTCTTC
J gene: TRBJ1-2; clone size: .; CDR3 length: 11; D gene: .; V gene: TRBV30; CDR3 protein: CAWSASWGYTF; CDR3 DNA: TGTGCCTGGAGTGCTAGTTGGGGCTACACCTTC
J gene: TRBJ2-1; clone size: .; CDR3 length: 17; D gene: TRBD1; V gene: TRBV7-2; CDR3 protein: CASSSRGGTGTYNEQFF; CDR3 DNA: TGTGCCAGCAGCTCCAGAGGGGGGACAGGGACCTACAATGAGCAGTTCTTC
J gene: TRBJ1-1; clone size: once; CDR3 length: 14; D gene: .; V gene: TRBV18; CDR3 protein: CASSRNREGAEAFF; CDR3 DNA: TGTGCCAGCTCACGGAACCGGGAGGGGGCTGAAGCTTTCTTT
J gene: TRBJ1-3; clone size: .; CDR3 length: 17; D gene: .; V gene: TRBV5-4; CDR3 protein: CASSLGGAAFSGNTIYF; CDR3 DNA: TGTGCCAGCAGCTTGGGTGGCGCTGCCTTCTCTGGAAACACCATATATTTT
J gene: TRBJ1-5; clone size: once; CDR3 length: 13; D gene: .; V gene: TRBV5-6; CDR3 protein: CASSVGLLGPQHF; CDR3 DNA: TGTGCCAGCAGCGTAGGCCTACTGGGGCCCCAGCATTTT
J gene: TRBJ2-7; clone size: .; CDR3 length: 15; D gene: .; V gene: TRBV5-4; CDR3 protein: CASSLEGRHSYEQYF; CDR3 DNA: TGTGCCAGCAGCCTCGAGGGGCGCCACTCCTACGAGCAGTACTTC
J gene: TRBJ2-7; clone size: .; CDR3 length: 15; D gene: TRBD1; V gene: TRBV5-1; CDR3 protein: CASSGRTGSSYEQYF; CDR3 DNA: TGCGCCAGCAGCGGGCGGACAGGTTCCTCCTACGAGCAGTACTTC
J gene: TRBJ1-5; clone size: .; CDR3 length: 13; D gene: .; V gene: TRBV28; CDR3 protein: CASSPWGNQPQHF; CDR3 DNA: TGTGCCAGCAGTCCTTGGGGCAATCAGCCCCAGCATTTT
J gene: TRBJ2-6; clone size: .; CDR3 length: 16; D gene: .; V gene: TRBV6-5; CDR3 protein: CASSYSNGAGANVLTF; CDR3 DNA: TGTGCCAGCAGTTACTCGAATGGGGCTGGGGCCAACGTCCTGACTTTC
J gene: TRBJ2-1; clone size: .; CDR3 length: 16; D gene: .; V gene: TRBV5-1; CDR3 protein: CASSRDSGTHLREQFF; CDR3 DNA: TGCGCCAGCAGCAGGGACAGCGGGACCCATCTGCGGGAGCAGTTCTTC
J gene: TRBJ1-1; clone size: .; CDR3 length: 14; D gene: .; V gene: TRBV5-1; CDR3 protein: CASSYRGGNTEAFF; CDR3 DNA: TGCGCCAGCAGCTATCGTGGGGGGAACACTGAAGCTTTCTTT
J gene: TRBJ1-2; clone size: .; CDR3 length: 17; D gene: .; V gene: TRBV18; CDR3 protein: CASSPSTALRRDYGYTF; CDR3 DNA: TGTGCCAGCTCACCGTCGACTGCTCTTCGGAGGGACTATGGCTACACCTTC
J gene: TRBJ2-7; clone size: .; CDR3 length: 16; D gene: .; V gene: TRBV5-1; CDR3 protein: CASSLVGGATSYEQYF; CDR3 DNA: TGCGCCAGCAGCTTGGTTGGCGGGGCTACCTCCTACGAGCAGTACTTC
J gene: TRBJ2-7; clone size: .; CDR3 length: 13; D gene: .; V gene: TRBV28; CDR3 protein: CASMNREPYEQYF; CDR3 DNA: TGCGCCAGCATGAACAGGGAGCCTTACGAGCAGTACTTC
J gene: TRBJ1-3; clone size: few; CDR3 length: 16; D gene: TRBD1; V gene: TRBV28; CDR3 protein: CASRGQGTFSGNTIYF; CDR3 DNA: TGTGCCAGCAGGGGACAGGGAACCTTCTCTGGAAACACCATATATTTT
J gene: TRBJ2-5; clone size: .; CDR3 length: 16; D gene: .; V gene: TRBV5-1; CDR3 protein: CASSLGDVRLEETQYF; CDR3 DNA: TGCGCCAGCAGCTTGGGTGACGTTAGGCTCGAAGAGACCCAGTACTTC
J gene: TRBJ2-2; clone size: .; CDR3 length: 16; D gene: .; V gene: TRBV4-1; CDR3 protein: CASSLEGGGHTGELFF; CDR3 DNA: TGCGCCAGCAGCCTCGAGGGGGGCGGGCACACCGGGGAGCTGTTTTTT
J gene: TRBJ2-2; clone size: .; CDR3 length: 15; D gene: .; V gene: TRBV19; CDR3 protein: CASSTNTAGTGELFF; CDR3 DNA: TGTGCCAGTAGTACAAACACGGCGGGCACCGGGGAGCTGTTTTTT
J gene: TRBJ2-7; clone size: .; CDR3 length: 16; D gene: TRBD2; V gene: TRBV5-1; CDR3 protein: CASSLLGGTGGDEQYF; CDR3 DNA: TGCGCCAGCAGTTTGCTGGGGGGCACCGGGGGGGACGAGCAGTACTTC
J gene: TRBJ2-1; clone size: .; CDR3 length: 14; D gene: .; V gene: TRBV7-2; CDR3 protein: CASSPGLAYNEQFF; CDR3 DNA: TGTGCCAGCAGCCCCGGACTGGCCTACAATGAGCAGTTCTTC
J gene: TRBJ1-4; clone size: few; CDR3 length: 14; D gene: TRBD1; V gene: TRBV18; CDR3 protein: CASSQGQPNEKLFF; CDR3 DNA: TGTGCCAGCTCACAGGGACAGCCGAATGAAAAACTGTTTTTT
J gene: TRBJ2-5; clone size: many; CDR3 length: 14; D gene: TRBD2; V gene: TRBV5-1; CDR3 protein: CASSLRTSQETQYF; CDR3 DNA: TGCGCCAGCAGCTTGAGGACTAGCCAAGAGACCCAGTACTTC
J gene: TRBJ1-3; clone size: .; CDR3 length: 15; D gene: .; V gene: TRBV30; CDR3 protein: CAWRSGTNSGNTIYF; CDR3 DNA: TGTGCCTGGAGGTCGGGCACCAACTCTGGAAACACCATATATTTT
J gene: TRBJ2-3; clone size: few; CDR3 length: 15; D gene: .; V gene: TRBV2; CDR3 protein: CASSEDRQGTDTQYF; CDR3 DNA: TGTGCCAGCAGTGAGGATCGACAAGGCACAGATACGCAGTATTTT
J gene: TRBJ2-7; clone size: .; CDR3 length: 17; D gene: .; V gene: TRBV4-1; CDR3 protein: CASSQGVVGGRSCEQYF; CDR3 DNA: TGCGCCAGCAGCCAGGGAGTCGTCGGGGGACGCTCCTGCGAGCAGTACTTC
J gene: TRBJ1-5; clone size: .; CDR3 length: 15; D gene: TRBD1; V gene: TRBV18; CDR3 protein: CASSSLTGGWQPQHF; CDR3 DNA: TGTGCCAGCTCATCTTTGACAGGGGGCTGGCAGCCCCAGCATTTT
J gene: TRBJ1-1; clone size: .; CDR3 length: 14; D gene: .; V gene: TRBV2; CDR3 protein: CASMGNPGGTEAFF; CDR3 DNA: TGTGCCAGCATGGGTAACCCTGGAGGCACTGAAGCTTTCTTT
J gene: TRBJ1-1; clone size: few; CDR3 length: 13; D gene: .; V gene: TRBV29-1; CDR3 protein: CSVNREMNTEAFF; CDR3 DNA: TGCAGCGTAAACAGGGAGATGAACACTGAAGCTTTCTTT
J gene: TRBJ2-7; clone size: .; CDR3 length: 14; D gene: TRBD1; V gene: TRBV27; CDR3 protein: CASRKQGAGYEQYF; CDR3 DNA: TGTGCCAGCAGAAAACAGGGGGCCGGGTACGAGCAGTACTTC
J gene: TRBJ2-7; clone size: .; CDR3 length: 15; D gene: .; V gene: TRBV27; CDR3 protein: CASSLDGTYSYEQYF; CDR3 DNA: TGTGCCAGCAGCCTCGACGGAACCTACTCCTACGAGCAGTACTTC
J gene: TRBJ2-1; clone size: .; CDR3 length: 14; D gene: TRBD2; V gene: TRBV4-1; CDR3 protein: CASTPGTRRDEQFF; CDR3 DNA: TGCGCCAGCACTCCGGGGACTAGGCGTGATGAGCAGTTCTTC
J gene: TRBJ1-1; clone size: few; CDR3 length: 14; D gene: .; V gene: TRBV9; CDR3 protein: CASSPGPLNTEAFF; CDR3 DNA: TGTGCCAGCAGCCCGGGACCGCTAAACACTGAAGCTTTCTTT
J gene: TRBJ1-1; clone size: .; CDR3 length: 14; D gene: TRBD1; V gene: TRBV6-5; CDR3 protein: CASSLRTGGAEAFF; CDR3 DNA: TGTGCCAGCAGTTTAAGGACAGGGGGCGCTGAAGCTTTCTTT
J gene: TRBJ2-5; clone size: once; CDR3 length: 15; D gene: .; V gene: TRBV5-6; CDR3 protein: CASSQDLDRLETQYF; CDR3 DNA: TGTGCCAGCAGCCAGGATCTGGACAGATTGGAGACCCAGTACTTC
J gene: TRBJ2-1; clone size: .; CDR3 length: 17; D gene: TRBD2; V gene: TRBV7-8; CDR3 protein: CASSYGGLAGSYNEQFF; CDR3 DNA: TGTGCCAGCAGCTATGGGGGACTAGCGGGAAGCTACAATGAGCAGTTCTTC
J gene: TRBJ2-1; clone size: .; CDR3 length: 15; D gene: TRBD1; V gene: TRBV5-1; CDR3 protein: CASSSAGTGYNEQFF; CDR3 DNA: TGCGCCAGCAGCTCCGCCGGGACAGGGTACAATGAGCAGTTCTTC
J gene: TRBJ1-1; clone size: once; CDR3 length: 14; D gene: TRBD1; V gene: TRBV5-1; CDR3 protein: CASSPQGGDTEAFF; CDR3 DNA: TGCGCCAGCAGCCCTCAGGGGGGGGACACTGAAGCTTTCTTT
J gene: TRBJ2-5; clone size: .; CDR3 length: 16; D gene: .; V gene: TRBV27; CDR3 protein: CASALGGLGRGETQYF; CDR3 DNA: TGTGCCAGCGCCTTGGGGGGGCTCGGGCGAGGAGAGACCCAGTACTTC
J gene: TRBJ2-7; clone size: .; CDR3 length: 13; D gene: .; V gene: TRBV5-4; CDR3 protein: CASSLAPEYEQYF; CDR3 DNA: TGTGCCAGCAGCCTAGCTCCGGAGTACGAGCAGTACTTC
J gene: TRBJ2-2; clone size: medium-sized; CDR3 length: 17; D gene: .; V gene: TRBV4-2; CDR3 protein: CASSQTKPGRTTGELFF; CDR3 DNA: TGTGCCAGCAGCCAAACAAAACCGGGCCGGACAACCGGGGAGCTGTTTTTT
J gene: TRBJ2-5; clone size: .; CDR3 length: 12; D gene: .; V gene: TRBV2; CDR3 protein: CASSDTIETQYF; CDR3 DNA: TGTGCCAGCAGTGATACTATCGAGACCCAGTACTTC